This entry lists 18 T cell receptor beta chains sequenced from one sample in a study of CD8 T cells in Susac syndrome. Reverse transcription used roughly 0.5 to 1 ug RNA and random hexamers. TCRdb re-analysed the immunoSEQ multiplex PCR reads in MiXCR, keeping a single row per CDR3 protein. This table holds about 200,000 distinct CDR3 sequences, approximately 95% found once. Sequencing used CD4+ T cells from PBMCs. The receptors derive from a human donor with multiple sclerosis.

The J gene is TRBJ2-5, the V gene TRBV5-1, with 12 bases lining up with TRBD1. This CDR3 has 14 residues. V gave up 4 bases and J gave up 5 bases; unmatched junction bases: 3. From germline, CDR1 is SGHRS and CDR2 YFSETQ. CDR3 sequence: CASSRDRGLETQYF. The CDR3 DNA follows: TGCGCCAGCAGCCGGGACAGGGGGCTGGAGACCCAGTACTTC.

This clonotype was detected only once. The gene calls are TRBV12-3 or TRBV12-4 and TRBJ1-2, with a possible D match to TRBD1 (5 bases). There are 12 residues in the CDR3. Trimming cost V 6 bases and J 8 bases, with 13 bases left between them. The CDR3, as DNA: TGTGCCAGCAGGGGCAGGGTATTAGGCTACACCTTC. Its protein product is CASRGRVLGYTF.

V usage is TRBV18 and J usage is TRBJ2-7; TRBD2 agrees at 7 bases. This CDR3 spans 14 amino acids. The trim removed 6 bases at V and 3 bases at J, leaving 8 bases unmatched. Germline loops: CDR1 KGHSH, CDR2 LQKENI. The CDR3 region is CASSPGGSGYEQYF. CDR3 nucleotide sequence: TGTGCCAGCTCCCCGGGGGGATCAGGCTACGAGCAGTACTTC.

The J gene is TRBJ1-3, the V gene TRBV30; D gene unclear. There are 13 residues in the CDR3. Between the trimmed V and J ends, which lost 4 bases and 4 bases, there was a span of 11 bases. The V gene's germline CDR1 is GTSNPN and CDR2 SVGIG (reference sequence). The CDR3 region is CAWKSIIGNTIYF. CDR3 bases: TGTGCCTGGAAGTCGATCATCGGAAACACCATATATTTT.

The V gene is TRBV29-1, the J gene TRBJ2-1; 14 bases agree with TRBD2. With V trimmed by 6 bases and J by 4 bases, 8 bases remained unmatched. This CDR3 is built from 16 residues. CDR1 is SQVTM and CDR2 is ANQGSEA in the germline V gene. The CDR3 protein is CSVENRLAGGYNEQFF. CDR3 DNA sequence: TGCAGCGTCGAGAATAGACTAGCGGGGGGGTACAATGAGCAGTTCTTC.

This chain connects TRBV30 to TRBJ2-2, with TRBD2 matching over 9 bases. The length of the CDR3 is 15 residues. The ends lost 7 bases at V and 0 bases at J; junction bases unmatched: 6. The V gene's germline CDR1 is GTSNPN and CDR2 SVGIG (reference sequence). As DNA, the CDR3 is TGTGCCTCGAATCGCGGGGGGGCGAACACCGGGGAGCTGTTTTTT. Its protein is CASNRGGANTGELFF.

The V and J genes are TRBV20-1 and TRBJ1-5, with D perhaps TRBD1 (6 bases). Trimming took 3 bases from V and 0 from J, leaving 15 bases between them. Germline CDR1 DFQATT, CDR2 SNEGSKA (reference sequence). This CDR3 is 16 amino acids long. The chain's CDR3 is CSASPSGGSSNQPQHF. In DNA, the CDR3 is TGCAGTGCTAGTCCTTCCGGGGGCAGTAGCAATCAGCCCCAGCATTTT.

V gene TRBV27 combines with J gene TRBJ1-2; 7 positions agree with TRBD1. The CDR3 is 13 amino acids. Unmatched junction bases numbered 5, after V lost 10 bases and J lost 0 bases. Germline CDR1 is MNHEY and CDR2 is SMNVEV (reference sequence). The CDR3, as DNA: TGTGCCAACACAGGGGTGGCTAACTATGGCTACACCTTC. Protein sequence: CANTGVANYGYTF.

The genes are TRBV20-1 and TRBJ2-1; D remains ambiguous. The V end was cut by 3 bases, the J end by 6 bases, with 12 bases between. Germline CDR1 reads DFQATT; CDR2 reads SNEGSKA (reference sequence). This CDR3 comprises 13 residues. The CDR3 is CSASYRYSNEQFF. The CDR3 region has the DNA TGCAGTGCTAGTTACAGATATTCCAATGAGCAGTTCTTC.

The chain recombines TRBV29-1 with TRBJ2-1; 7 positions match TRBD1. This CDR3 is built from 13 residues. Losses at the gene ends were 0 bases for V and 7 bases for J; bases not matched to a gene: 3. Per germline, CDR1 SQVTM and CDR2 ANQGSEA. CDR3 sequence: CSVEEGTVNEQFF. The CDR3 nucleotides read TGCAGCGTTGAAGAGGGGACAGTAAATGAGCAGTTCTTC.

The V gene is TRBV2, the J gene TRBJ2-5; TRBD2 agrees at 10 bases. This CDR3 spans 15 amino acids. V was clipped by 5 bases and J by 1 base; unmatched bases: 4. Germline values: CDR1 SNHLY, CDR2 FYNNEI. CDR3 DNA sequence: TGTGCCAGCAGTCCACTAGCGGGGTTCCAAGAGACCCAGTACTTC. Translated, it gives CASSPLAGFQETQYF. Using reference TRBV2 and TRBJ2-5 for the parts outside the CDR3, the full variable domain is EPEVTQTPSHQVTQMGQEVILRCVPISNHLYFYWYRQILGQKVEFLVSFYNNEISEKSEIFDDQFSVERPDGSNFTLKIRSTKLEDSAMYFCASSPLAGFQETQYFGPGTRLLVL.

The rearrangement uses TRBV3-1 and TRBJ2-3; 10 bases map to TRBD2. CDR1 LGHDT and CDR2 YNNKEL come from the germline V gene (reference sequence). The CDR3 totals 18 residues. V was clipped by 0 bases and J by 2 bases; unmatched bases: 8. CDR3 residues: CASSQENILAGVTDTQYF. For the CDR3, the DNA is TGTGCCAGCAGCCAAGAAAATATCCTAGCGGGGGTCACAGATACGCAGTATTTT.

The J gene is TRBJ2-3, the V gene TRBV30; D uncertain. With 7 bases removed from V and 8 bases from J, the gap between germline ends came to 19 bases. The CDR3 is 13 amino acids. Germline V gene lookup returns CDR1 GTSNPN and CDR2 SVGIG (reference sequence). CDR3 in amino acids: CASTTRFVATQYF. The DNA for the CDR3 is TGTGCCTCGACCACCCGGTTTGTGGCTACGCAGTATTTT.

V usage is TRBV7-9 and J usage is TRBJ1-1; 9 nucleotides agree with TRBD1. CDR1 SEHNR and CDR2 FQNEAQ come from the germline V gene (reference sequence). This CDR3 is built from 15 residues. V dropped 4 bases and J dropped 1; count of bases not matched to a gene: 4. DNA of the CDR3: TGTGCCAGCAGCTGGGAACAGGGGGCGAACACTGAAGCTTTCTTT. This gives the protein CASSWEQGANTEAFF. Filled out from reference TRBV7-9 and TRBJ1-1, the complete variable domain reads DTGVSQNPRHKITKRGQNVTFRCDPISEHNRLYWYRQTLGQGPEFLTYFQNEAQLEKSRLLSDRFSAERPKGSFSTLEIQRTEQGDSAMYLCASSWEQGANTEAFFGQGTRLTVV.

CDR3 protein: CSVNRQTGELFF. The CDR3 coding sequence is TGCAGCGTCAACAGGCAAACCGGGGAGCTGTTTTTT. The chain couples TRBV29-1 to TRBJ2-2; D perhaps matches TRBD1 (5 bases). Germline CDR1 SQVTM, CDR2 ANQGSEA. The CDR3 is made up of 12 amino acids. Deletions cut 6 bases from V and 5 bases from J, with 10 bases between.

This chain uses TRBV20-1 with TRBJ2-3; TRBD2 agrees at 14 bases. The germline gives CDR1 DFQATT, CDR2 SNEGSKA (reference sequence). The CDR3 runs to 17 residues. The J segment lost 3 bases and the V segment lost 3 bases, leaving 8 bases of the junction unmatched. The CDR3 reads CSASRRRTSGGTDTQYF. The CDR3 DNA is TGCAGTGCTAGTAGGCGGCGGACTAGCGGGGGGACAGATACGCAGTATTTT.

V gene TRBV6-1 combines with J gene TRBJ2-7; D may be TRBD1 (6 bases). The length of the CDR3 is 14 residues. Germline loops: CDR1 MNHNS, CDR2 SASEGT. Trimming shortened V by 4 bases and J by 0 bases, and 10 bases separated the two germline ends. CDR3 sequence reads: CASSGYRDSYEQYV. In DNA form, the CDR3 reads TGTGCCAGCAGTGGCTACAGGGACTCCTACGAGCAGTACGTC.

V is TRBV4-2 and J is TRBJ2-5; D assignment may be TRBD1 or TRBD2 (6 bases each). The V gene's germline CDR1 is LGHNA and CDR2 YNFKEQ. Trimming shortened V by 4 bases and J by 2 bases, and 17 bases separated the two germline ends. The CDR3 contains 16 residues. The CDR3 DNA is TGTGCCAGCAGCCTTTTAGGCGGGACACAACAAGAGACCCAGTACTTC. It codes for CASSLLGGTQQETQYF.